This is a list of T cell receptor beta chains from one sample in a study of OX40 agonist ivuxolimab in advanced cancers. Assay: immunoSEQ multiplex PCR; the TCRdb copy retains only in-frame clones and omits some. The sample holds about 32,000 clones; about 93% are singletons and the top ten take 4% to 5.5%. Source: CD4+ or CD8+ T cells sorted from blood, taken in a trial of the OX40 agonist ivuxolimab. These receptor sequences come from an adult with an advanced solid tumor such as melanoma, head and neck, liver or kidney cancer. Both conserved end residues are part of each CDR3. The order of the fields is CDR3 length, D gene, clone size, V gene, J gene, CDR3 protein, CDR3 DNA. A D gene is named only where the DNA matches it firmly. Some rows mark clone size as missing; the rest say once, few, many or name a class of expanded clone.

15	TRBD1	.	TRBV4-1	TRBJ1-5	CASSLQEGAGGPQHF	TGCGCCAGCAGCTTACAGGAGGGGGCGGGGGGGCCCCAGCATTTT
14	.	.	TRBV4-1	TRBJ1-5	CASSQFREGQPQHF	TGCGCCAGCAGCCAATTTCGGGAAGGTCAGCCCCAGCATTTT
14	TRBD2	once	TRBV29-1	TRBJ2-1	CSARGGLRYNEQFF	TGCAGCGCCCGCGGGGGGCTGCGCTACAATGAGCAGTTCTTC
12	TRBD2	.	TRBV9	TRBJ2-7	CASSVWGGEQYF	TGTGCCAGCAGCGTTTGGGGGGGCGAGCAGTACTTC
15	.	.	TRBV13	TRBJ2-5	CASSLGQGPRETQYF	TGTGCCAGCAGCTTAGGGCAGGGCCCTAGAGAGACCCAGTACTTC
14	TRBD1	.	TRBV9	TRBJ1-5	CASSAGQSNQPQHF	TGTGCCAGCAGCGCGGGACAGTCAAATCAGCCCCAGCATTTT
14	.	.	TRBV10-3	TRBJ2-7	CAISEPGQNYEQYF	TGTGCCATCAGTGAGCCCGGGCAGAACTACGAGCAGTACTTC
15	TRBD2	once	TRBV27	TRBJ2-3	CASTSAGGPTDTQYF	TGTGCCAGCACCTCAGCGGGAGGACCCACAGATACGCAGTATTTT
13	.	few	TRBV5-1	TRBJ2-7	CASSQENRYEQYF	TGCGCCAGCAGTCAGGAGAACCGCTACGAGCAGTACTTC
13	.	.	TRBV10-3	TRBJ1-1	CAISVGENTEAFF	TGTGCCATCAGTGTTGGGGAGAACACTGAAGCTTTCTTT
18	TRBD2	.	TRBV5-6	TRBJ2-3	CASSLDEGLAGQTDTQYF	TGTGCCAGCAGCTTGGACGAAGGACTAGCGGGGCAAACAGATACGCAGTATTTT
13	.	.	TRBV2	TRBJ1-2	CASSDRGNYGYTF	TGTGCCAGCAGTGACAGGGGCAACTATGGCTACACCTTC
17	TRBD1	.	TRBV5-1	TRBJ2-3	CASSETGALSNTDTQYF	TGCGCCAGCAGCGAGACAGGGGCCCTCTCTAACACAGATACGCAGTATTTT
16	TRBD1	.	TRBV16	TRBJ1-2	CASSRTNTDRGQGYTF	TGTGCCAGCAGCCGAACGAATACAGACAGGGGGCAAGGCTACACCTTC
17	.	.	TRBV29-1	TRBJ2-5	CSVAAMRSASGQETQYF	TGCAGCGTTGCGGCCATGCGCTCGGCGTCAGGGCAAGAGACCCAGTACTTC
16	.	once	TRBV9	TRBJ1-2	CASSDSPLQGLGGYTF	TGTGCCAGCAGCGACTCTCCTTTACAGGGTCTGGGTGGCTACACCTTC
15	.	few	TRBV7-9	TRBJ2-5	CASSLLGQEGETQYF	TGTGCCAGCAGCTTATTAGGGCAGGAGGGGGAGACCCAGTACTTC
13	.	.	TRBV9	TRBJ2-7	CASGDGSSYEQYF	TGTGCCAGCGGAGATGGCAGCTCCTACGAGCAGTACTTC
13	.	.	TRBV7-8	TRBJ2-5	CASSLNSRETQYF	TGTGCCAGCAGCTTAAATTCAAGGGAGACCCAGTACTTC
14	.	.	TRBV9	TRBJ2-3	CASSVSSVTDTQYF	TGTGCCAGCAGCGTAAGTTCGGTGACAGATACGCAGTATTTT
15	.	.	TRBV11-2	TRBJ1-3	CASSLVTPSGNTIYF	TGTGCCAGCAGCTTAGTGACACCCTCTGGAAACACCATATATTTT
11	TRBD1	.	TRBV19	TRBJ2-1	CALGQGNEQFF	TGTGCCCTCGGACAGGGCAATGAGCAGTTCTTC
15	.	once	TRBV4-3	TRBJ2-1	CASSQAGNAYNEQFF	TGCGCCAGCAGCCAAGCGGGGAACGCCTACAATGAGCAGTTCTTC
13	.	.	TRBV7-9	TRBJ1-1	CASSLGVGGPENF	TGTGCCAGCAGCTTAGGGGTAGGTGGGCCGGAGAATTTT
15	.	.	TRBV2	TRBJ1-1	CASSDSVTMNTEAFF	TGTGCCAGCAGTGATTCGGTAACCATGAACACTGAAGCTTTCTTT
15	.	.	TRBV21-1	TRBJ2-5	CASSKAPGLGETQYF	TGTGCCAGCAGCAAAGCGCCAGGACTCGGGGAGACCCAGTACTTC
16	TRBD2	.	TRBV19	TRBJ2-5	CASSIALPGGGETQYF	TGTGCCAGTAGTATAGCCCTCCCCGGGGGGGGAGAGACCCAGTACTTC
17	.	.	TRBV27	TRBJ2-3	CASSLRLRQQHTDTQYF	TGTGCCAGCAGCCTAAGGCTGCGACAACAACACACAGATACGCAGTATTTT
16	.	.	TRBV6-6	TRBJ2-1	CASRGTPPLQRDEQFF	TGTGCCAGCAGGGGGACCCCTCCGTTGCAAAGAGATGAGCAGTTCTTC
14	.	.	TRBV5-1	TRBJ1-5	CASSSDSSNQPQHF	TGCGCCAGCAGCTCTGACAGTAGCAATCAGCCCCAGCATTTT
15	.	.	TRBV10-1	TRBJ2-1	CASSVGTRRWNEQFF	TGCGCCAGCAGTGTTGGGACTCGGCGGTGGAATGAGCAGTTCTTC
13	TRBD1	once	TRBV25-1	TRBJ1-4	CASSGQGGTKLFF	TGTGCCAGCAGTGGGCAGGGGGGGACAAAACTGTTTTTT
12	.	.	TRBV7-9	TRBJ1-1	CASSSGAGAAFF	TGTGCCAGCAGTTCTGGAGCAGGGGCGGCTTTCTTT
16	TRBD2	.	TRBV10-3	TRBJ2-2	CAISESGLAGDGELFF	TGTGCCATCAGTGAGTCTGGCCTAGCGGGAGACGGGGAGCTGTTTTTT
16	.	.	TRBV27	TRBJ2-6	CASSLTGFSGANVLTF	TGTGCCAGCAGTTTAACAGGGTTCTCTGGGGCCAACGTCCTGACTTTC
17	TRBD1	.	TRBV9	TRBJ1-1	CASSVAPDRGRRTEAFF	TGTGCCAGCAGCGTAGCACCCGACAGGGGGCGTAGGACTGAAGCTTTCTTT
15	TRBD2	.	TRBV19	TRBJ2-1	CASSMTSGIGNEQFF	TGTGCCAGTAGTATGACTAGCGGGATAGGGAATGAGCAGTTCTTC
15	.	.	TRBV5-1	TRBJ2-7	CASSSSVRYEYEQYF	TGCGCCAGCAGCTCGTCGGTCAGGTATGAATACGAGCAGTACTTC
16	.	.	TRBV2	TRBJ1-2	CASSERSRAANYGYTF	TGTGCCAGCAGTGAGAGGAGTCGGGCGGCTAACTATGGCTACACCTTC
15	.	.	TRBV7-3	TRBJ2-3	CASSFEGGEGDTQYF	TGTGCCAGCAGCTTCGAGGGCGGGGAAGGAGATACGCAGTATTTT
15	.	.	TRBV5-1	TRBJ1-2	CASSLYPQGEEGYTF	TGCGCCAGCAGCTTGTACCCACAGGGAGAAGAAGGCTACACCTTC
15	TRBD2	once	TRBV4-1	TRBJ2-3	CASSQPSGGANTQYF	TGCGCCAGCAGCCAACCTAGCGGGGGGGCGAATACGCAGTATTTT
13	.	.	TRBV5-6	TRBJ2-6	CASFHSGANVLTF	TGTGCCAGCTTCCACTCCGGGGCCAACGTCCTGACTTTC
14	TRBD1	.	TRBV4-3	TRBJ2-7	CASSQDRGSYEQYF	TGCGCCAGCAGCCAAGACAGGGGGTCCTACGAGCAGTACTTC
23	TRBD1	.	TRBV5-1	TRBJ2-2	CASSLIGQGASDRRSFYTGELFF	TGCGCCAGCAGCTTGATAGGACAGGGGGCATCAGATAGAAGGTCTTTTTACACCGGGGAGCTGTTTTTT